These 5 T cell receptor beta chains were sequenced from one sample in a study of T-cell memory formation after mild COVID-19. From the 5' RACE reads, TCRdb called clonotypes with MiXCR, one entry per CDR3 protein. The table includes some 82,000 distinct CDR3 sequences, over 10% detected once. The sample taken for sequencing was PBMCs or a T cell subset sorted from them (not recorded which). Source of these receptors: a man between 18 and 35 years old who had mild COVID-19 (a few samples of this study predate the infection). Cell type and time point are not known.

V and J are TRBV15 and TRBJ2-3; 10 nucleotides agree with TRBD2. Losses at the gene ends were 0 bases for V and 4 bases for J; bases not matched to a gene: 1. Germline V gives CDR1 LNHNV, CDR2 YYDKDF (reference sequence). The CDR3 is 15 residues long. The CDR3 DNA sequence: TGTGCCACCAGCAGAGATCTAGCGGGGGCAGATACGCAGTATTTT. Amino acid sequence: CATSRDLAGADTQYF.

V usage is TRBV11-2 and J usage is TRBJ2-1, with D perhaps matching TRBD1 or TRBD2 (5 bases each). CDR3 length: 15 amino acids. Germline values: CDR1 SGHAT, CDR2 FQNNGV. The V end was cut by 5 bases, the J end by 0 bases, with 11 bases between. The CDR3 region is CASSPWGSSYNEQFF. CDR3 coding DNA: TGTGCCAGCAGCCCCTGGGGGAGCTCCTACAATGAGCAGTTCTTC.

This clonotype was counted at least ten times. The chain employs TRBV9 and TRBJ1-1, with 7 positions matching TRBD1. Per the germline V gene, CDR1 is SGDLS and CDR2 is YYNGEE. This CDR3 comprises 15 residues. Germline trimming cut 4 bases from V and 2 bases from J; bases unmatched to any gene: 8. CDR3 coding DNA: TGTGCCAGCAGCCCCCGGGACAGACTAAACACTGAAGCTTTCTTT. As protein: CASSPRDRLNTEAFF.

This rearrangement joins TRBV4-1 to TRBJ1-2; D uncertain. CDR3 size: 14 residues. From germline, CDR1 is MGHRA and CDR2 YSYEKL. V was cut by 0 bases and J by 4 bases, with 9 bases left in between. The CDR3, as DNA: TGCGCCAGCAGCCAAGACCCTACGGGCTATGGCTACACCTTC. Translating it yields CASSQDPTGYGYTF.

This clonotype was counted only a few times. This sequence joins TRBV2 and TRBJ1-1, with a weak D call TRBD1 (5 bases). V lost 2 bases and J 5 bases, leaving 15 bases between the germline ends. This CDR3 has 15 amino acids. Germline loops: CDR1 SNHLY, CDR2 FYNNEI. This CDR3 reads CASSERGVRVTEAFF. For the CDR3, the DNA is TGTGCCAGCAGTGAAAGAGGGGTTAGAGTTACTGAAGCTTTCTTT.